This entry lists 11 T cell receptor beta chains sequenced from one sample in a study of blood T cells in healthy people across ages (dated by TCRdb to between 2015 and 2016). Libraries were made using 5' RACE. A second roughly 7 to 11 cycle PCR used a sample-barcoded 5' primer and a J-beta primer mix. TCRdb applied fastp at Q25 and MiXCR to the public reads, then kept only in-frame beta chains. Identical CDR3 protein sequences are pooled into one entry, listed with their most common genes and DNA. The sample records 1.5 million to 2 million distinct CDR3 sequences, around 42% of which are singletons. Roughly 23% of the sample is taken by the ten largest. Sequenced input: blood. These receptors all stem from a human donor in good health.

The chain joins TRBV29-1 to TRBJ2-1, with 7 bases identical to TRBD1. The V gene's germline CDR1 is SQVTM and CDR2 ANQGSEA. This CDR3 has 17 residues. J lost 10 bases, V lost 6 bases, and 24 bases had no gene match. This CDR3 is CSVYTYKSRDSSYEQFF. The DNA for the CDR3 is TGCAGCGTGTACACCTATAAATCCCGGGACAGCTCCTACGAGCAGTTCTTC.

This chain connects TRBV3-1 to TRBJ1-6; D may be TRBD1 (5 bases). Trimming stripped 6 bases from V and 7 bases from J, with 10 bases between. Germline CDR1 is LGHDT and CDR2 is YNNKEL (reference sequence). CDR3 length: 13 amino acids. The CDR3 region has the DNA TGTGCCAGCAGTCAAACAGGAAATTCACCCCTCCACTTT. Protein sequence: CASSQTGNSPLHF.

The chain recombines TRBV4-3 with TRBJ2-4; 7 bases map to TRBD1. This CDR3 region has 13 residues. Per germline, CDR1 LGHNA and CDR2 YSLEER. The junction had 7 bases not matched to a gene; V was cut back by 0 bases and J by 14 bases. This CDR3 is CASSQDLGRGKYF. In nucleotides, the CDR3 is TGCGCCAGCAGCCAAGATTTGGGCAGGGGGAAGTACTTC.

The V and J genes are TRBV12-3 or TRBV12-4 and TRBJ2-2, with D maybe TRBD2 (5 bases). Trimming took off 3 bases at V and 1 base at J, with 9 bases between the two ends. The CDR3 spans 15 residues. CDR3 amino acids: CASSFIRGNTGELFF. For the CDR3, the DNA is TGTGCCAGCAGTTTCATCCGGGGGAACACCGGGGAGCTGTTTTTT.

This clonotype was seen more than once but under ten times. The rearrangement uses TRBV10-3 and TRBJ2-5; D is tentatively TRBD1 or TRBD2 (7 bases each). The CDR3 has 14 amino acids. Per the germline V gene, CDR1 is ENHRY and CDR2 is SYGVKD. The V end was cut by 6 bases, the J end by 5 bases, with 16 bases between. The DNA of the CDR3 is TGTGCCATCAGGGCGCACAGGGGAGGGGAGACCCAGTACTTC. Translation: CAIRAHRGGETQYF.

Only a few counts were recorded for this clonotype. The rearrangement joins TRBV5-1 to TRBJ1-1; D is undetermined. Deletions cut 5 bases from V and 8 bases from J, with 16 bases between. This CDR3 comprises 13 residues. Germline lookup yields CDR1 SGHRS and CDR2 YFSETQ. The CDR3 sequence is CASRWSEGNEAFF. CDR3 nucleotides: TGCGCCAGCAGATGGAGTGAGGGAAACGAAGCTTTCTTT.

The chain has TRBV6-1 and TRBJ2-7; TRBD2 is a possible D gene (5 bases). V lost 4 bases and J 3 bases, leaving 13 bases between the germline ends. Germline CDR1 and CDR2: MNHNS and SASEGT. The CDR3 consists of 14 residues. The CDR3 protein is CASSGVRGNYEQYF. The CDR3 bases are TGTGCCAGCAGTGGAGTCCGAGGGAACTACGAGCAGTACTTC.

The chain joins TRBV29-1 to TRBJ1-2, with 8 positions matching TRBD1. Germline CDR1 is SQVTM and CDR2 is ANQGSEA. After removal of 5 bases from V and 3 bases from J, the junction contained 5 bases not matched to a gene. The CDR3 covers 13 residues. CDR3 coding DNA: TGCAGCGTTCGGACAGGGCACGACTATGGCTACACCTTC. It translates to CSVRTGHDYGYTF.

The chain recombines TRBV7-2 with TRBJ2-5; TRBD2 agrees at 14 bases. After removal of 1 base from V and 7 bases from J, the junction contained 11 bases not matched to a gene. Looked up from germline, CDR1 is SGHTA and CDR2 is FQGNSA. This CDR3 has 18 residues. The DNA for the CDR3 is TGTGCCAGCAGCTTAGTAGGAGGACTAGCGGGGGGTATAGGGACCCAGTACTTC. This codes for CASSLVGGLAGGIGTQYF.

V is TRBV11-2 and J is TRBJ2-5, with 7 nucleotides matching TRBD2. Germline V gene data show CDR1 as SGHAT and CDR2 as FQNNGV. CDR3 length: 14 amino acids. The V gene end was trimmed by 3 bases and the J gene end by 2 bases; junction bases not matched to a gene: 3. In nucleotides, the CDR3 is TGTGCCAGCAGCTTTACTAGCGCTCAAGAGACCCAGTACTTC. Protein product: CASSFTSAQETQYF. The entire variable domain, with the rest obtained from reference TRBV11-2 and TRBJ2-5, is as follows: EAGVAQSPRYKIIEKRQSVAFWCNPISGHATLYWYQQILGQGPKLLIQFQNNGVVDDSQLPKDRFSAERLKGVDSTLKIQPAKLEDSAVYLCASSFTSAQETQYFGPGTRLLVL.

The V gene is TRBV13, the J gene TRBJ1-1; TRBD1 might be the D (5 bases). CDR3 length equals 15 residues. The V and J ends lost 5 bases and 1 base respectively, with 14 bases between them. In germline, CDR1 is PRHDT, CDR2 FYEKMQ (reference sequence). In nucleotides, the CDR3 is TGTGCCAGCAGCGCCTCATTTACAGGGAACACTGAAGCTTTCTTT. Translating it yields CASSASFTGNTEAFF.